A single T cell receptor (beta chain) is shown here with its context. The antigen is not known. This record comes from a study of OX40 agonist ivuxolimab in advanced cancers. Clones were read by immunoSEQ multiplex PCR, and TCRdb kept only the in-frame ones, dropping some. Of roughly 70,000 clones detected, around 83% appear once; the ten largest clones hold about 0.41%. Study-level findings and limits: Antigen specificity of clonally expanded peripheral T cells was not established.

The germline V gene encodes CDR1 KGHSY and CDR2 FQNENV. The CDR3 runs 12 residues. Trimming stripped 2 bases from V and 0 bases from J, with 0 bases between. The sample was CD4+ or CD8+ T cells sorted from blood, taken in a trial of the OX40 agonist ivuxolimab. The origin of this receptor is an adult with an advanced solid tumor such as melanoma, head and neck, liver or kidney cancer. V is TRBV16 and J is TRBJ2-3; no definite D call. CDR3 DNA: TGTGCCAGCAGCCAAAGCACAGATACGCAGTATTTT. It yields the protein CASSQSTDTQYF.